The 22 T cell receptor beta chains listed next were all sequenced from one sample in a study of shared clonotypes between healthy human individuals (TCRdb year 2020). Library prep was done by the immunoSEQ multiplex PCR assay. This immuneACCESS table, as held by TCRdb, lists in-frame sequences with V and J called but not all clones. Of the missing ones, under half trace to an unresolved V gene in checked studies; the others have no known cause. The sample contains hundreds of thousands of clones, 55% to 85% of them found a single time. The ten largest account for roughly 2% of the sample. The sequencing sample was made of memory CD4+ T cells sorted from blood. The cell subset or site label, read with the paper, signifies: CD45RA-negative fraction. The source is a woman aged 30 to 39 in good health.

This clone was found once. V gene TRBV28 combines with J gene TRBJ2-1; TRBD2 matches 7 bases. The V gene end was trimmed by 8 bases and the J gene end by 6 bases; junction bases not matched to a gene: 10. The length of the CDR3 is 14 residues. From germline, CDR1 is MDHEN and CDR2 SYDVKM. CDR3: CASRGDEGLNEQFF. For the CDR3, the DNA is TGTGCCAGCCGGGGGGATGAAGGCCTCAATGAGCAGTTCTTC.

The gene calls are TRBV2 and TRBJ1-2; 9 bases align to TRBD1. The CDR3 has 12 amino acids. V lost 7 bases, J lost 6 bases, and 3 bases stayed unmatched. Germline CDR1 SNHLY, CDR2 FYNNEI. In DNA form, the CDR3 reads TGTGCCAGCACGCGGACAGGGGATGGCTACACCTTC. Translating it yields CASTRTGDGYTF. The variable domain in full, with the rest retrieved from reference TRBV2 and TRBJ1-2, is EPEVTQTPSHQVTQMGQEVILRCVPISNHLYFYWYRQILGQKVEFLVSFYNNEISEKSEIFDDQFSVERPDGSNFTLKIRSTKLEDSAMYFCASTRTGDGYTFGSGTRLTVV.

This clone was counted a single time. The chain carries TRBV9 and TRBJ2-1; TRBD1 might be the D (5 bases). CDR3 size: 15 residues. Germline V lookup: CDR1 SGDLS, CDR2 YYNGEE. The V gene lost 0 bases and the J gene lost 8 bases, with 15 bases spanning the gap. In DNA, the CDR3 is TGTGCCAGCAGCGTAGGCGTCTCCCTACAGGATGAGCAGTTCTTC. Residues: CASSVGVSLQDEQFF.

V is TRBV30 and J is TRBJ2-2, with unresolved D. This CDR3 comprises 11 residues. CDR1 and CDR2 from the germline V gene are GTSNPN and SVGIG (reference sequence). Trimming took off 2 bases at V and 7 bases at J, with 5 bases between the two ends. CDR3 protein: CAWSKLGELFF. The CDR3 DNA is TGTGCCTGGAGTAAACTCGGGGAGCTGTTTTTT.

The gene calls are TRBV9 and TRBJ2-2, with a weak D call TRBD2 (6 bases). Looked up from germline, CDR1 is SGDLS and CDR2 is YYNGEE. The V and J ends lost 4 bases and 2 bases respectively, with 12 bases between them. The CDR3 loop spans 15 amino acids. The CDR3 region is CASSFGGANTGELFF. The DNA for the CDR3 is TGTGCCAGCAGCTTTGGAGGGGCAAACACCGGGGAGCTGTTTTTT. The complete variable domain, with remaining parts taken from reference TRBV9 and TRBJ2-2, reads DSGVTQTPKHLITATGQRVTLRCSPRSGDLSVYWYQQSLDQGLQFLIQYYNGEERAKGNILERFSAQQFPDLHSELNLSSLELGDSALYFCASSFGGANTGELFFGEGSRLTVL.

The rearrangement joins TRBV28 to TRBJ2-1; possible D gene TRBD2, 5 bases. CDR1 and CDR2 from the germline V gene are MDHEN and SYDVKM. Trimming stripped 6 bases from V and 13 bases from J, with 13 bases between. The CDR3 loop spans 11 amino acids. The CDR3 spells CASSLPGYQFF. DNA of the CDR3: TGTGCCAGCAGCCTCCCGGGGTACCAGTTCTTC.

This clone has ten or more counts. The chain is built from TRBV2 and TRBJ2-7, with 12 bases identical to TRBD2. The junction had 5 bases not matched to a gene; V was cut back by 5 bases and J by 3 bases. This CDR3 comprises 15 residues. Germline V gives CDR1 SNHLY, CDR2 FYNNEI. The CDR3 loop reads CASSSSGRALYEQYF. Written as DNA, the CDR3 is TGTGCCAGCAGTTCTAGCGGGAGGGCCCTCTACGAGCAGTACTTC.

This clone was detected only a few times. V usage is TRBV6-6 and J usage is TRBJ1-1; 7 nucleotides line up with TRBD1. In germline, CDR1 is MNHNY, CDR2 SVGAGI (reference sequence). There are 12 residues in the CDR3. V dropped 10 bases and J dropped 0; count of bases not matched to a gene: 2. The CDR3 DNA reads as TGTGCCACCAGGGGGGTGAACACTGAAGCTTTCTTT. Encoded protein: CATRGVNTEAFF.

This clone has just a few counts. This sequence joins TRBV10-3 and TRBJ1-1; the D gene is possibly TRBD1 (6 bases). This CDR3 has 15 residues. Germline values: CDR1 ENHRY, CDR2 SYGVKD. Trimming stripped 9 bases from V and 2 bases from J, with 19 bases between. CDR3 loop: CAIKRGGGGNTEAFF. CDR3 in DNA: TGTGCCATTAAACGCGGTGGAGGGGGTAACACTGAAGCTTTCTTT.

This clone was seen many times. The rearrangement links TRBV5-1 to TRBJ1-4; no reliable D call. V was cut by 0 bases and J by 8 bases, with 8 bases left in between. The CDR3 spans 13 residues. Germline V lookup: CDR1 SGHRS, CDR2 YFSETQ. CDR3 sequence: CASSLEGREKLFF. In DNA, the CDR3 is TGCGCCAGCAGCTTGGAAGGGAGGGAAAAACTGTTTTTT.

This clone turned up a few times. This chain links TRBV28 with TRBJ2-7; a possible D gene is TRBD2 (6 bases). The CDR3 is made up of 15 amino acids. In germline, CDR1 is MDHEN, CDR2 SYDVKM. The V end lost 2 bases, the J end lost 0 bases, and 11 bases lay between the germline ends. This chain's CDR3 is CASSLAGTLSYEQYF. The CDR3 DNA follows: TGTGCCAGCAGTTTAGCGGGAACACTCTCCTACGAGCAGTACTTC.

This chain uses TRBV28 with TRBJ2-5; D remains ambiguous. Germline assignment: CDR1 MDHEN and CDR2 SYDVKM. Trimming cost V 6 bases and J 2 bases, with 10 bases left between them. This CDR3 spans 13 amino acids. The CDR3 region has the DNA TGTGCCAGCAGACGAAACCAGCAAGAGACCCAGTACTTC. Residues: CASRRNQQETQYF.

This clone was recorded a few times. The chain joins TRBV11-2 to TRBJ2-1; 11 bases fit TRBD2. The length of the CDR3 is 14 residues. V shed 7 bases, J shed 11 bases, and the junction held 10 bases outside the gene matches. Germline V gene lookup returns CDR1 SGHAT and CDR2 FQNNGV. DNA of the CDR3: TGTGCCAGCACCCTCCGGACTAGCGGGCGTCAGCAGTTCTTC. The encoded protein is CASTLRTSGRQQFF.

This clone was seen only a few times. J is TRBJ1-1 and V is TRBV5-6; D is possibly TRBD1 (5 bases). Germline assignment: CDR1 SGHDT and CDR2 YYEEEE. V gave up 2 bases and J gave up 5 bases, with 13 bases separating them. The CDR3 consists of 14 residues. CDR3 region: CASSFTGVWTEAFF. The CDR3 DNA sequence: TGTGCCAGCAGCTTCACGGGGGTGTGGACTGAAGCTTTCTTT. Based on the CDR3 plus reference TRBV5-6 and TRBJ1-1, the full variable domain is DAGVTQSPTHLIKTRGQQVTLRCSPKSGHDTVSWYQQALGQGPQFIFQYYEEEERQRGNFPDRFSGHQFPNYSSELNVNALLLGDSALYLCASSFTGVWTEAFFGQGTRLTVV.

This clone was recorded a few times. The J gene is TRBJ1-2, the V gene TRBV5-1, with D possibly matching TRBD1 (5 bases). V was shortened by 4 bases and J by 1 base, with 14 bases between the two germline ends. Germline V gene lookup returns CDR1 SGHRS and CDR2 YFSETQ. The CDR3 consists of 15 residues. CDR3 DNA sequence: TGCGCCAGCAGCCTTGGGGCGGCATTTAACTATGGCTACACCTTC. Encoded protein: CASSLGAAFNYGYTF.

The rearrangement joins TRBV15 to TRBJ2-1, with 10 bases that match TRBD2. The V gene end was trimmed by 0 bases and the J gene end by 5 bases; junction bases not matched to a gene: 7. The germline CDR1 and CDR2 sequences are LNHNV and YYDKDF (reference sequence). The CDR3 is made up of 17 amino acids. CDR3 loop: CATSRDGWLAGDNEQFF. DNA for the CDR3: TGTGCCACCAGCAGAGATGGGTGGCTAGCGGGGGACAATGAGCAGTTCTTC.

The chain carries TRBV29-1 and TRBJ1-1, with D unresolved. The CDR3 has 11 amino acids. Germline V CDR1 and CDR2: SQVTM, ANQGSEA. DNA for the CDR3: TGCAGTACGGGCCGGAACACTGAAGCTTTCTTT. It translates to CSTGRNTEAFF.

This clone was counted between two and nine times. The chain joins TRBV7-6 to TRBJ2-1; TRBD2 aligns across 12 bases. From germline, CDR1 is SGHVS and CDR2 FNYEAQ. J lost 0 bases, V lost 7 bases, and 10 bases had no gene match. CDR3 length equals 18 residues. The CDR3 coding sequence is TGTGCCAGCATCGCCGGGACTAGCGGGCCCCACTCCTACAATGAGCAGTTCTTC. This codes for CASIAGTSGPHSYNEQFF.

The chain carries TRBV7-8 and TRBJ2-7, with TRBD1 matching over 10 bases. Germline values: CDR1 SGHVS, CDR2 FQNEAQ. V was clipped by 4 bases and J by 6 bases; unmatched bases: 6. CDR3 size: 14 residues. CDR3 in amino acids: CASSSGQGLPEQYF. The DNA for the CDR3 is TGTGCCAGCAGCTCGGGACAGGGGTTACCCGAGCAGTACTTC. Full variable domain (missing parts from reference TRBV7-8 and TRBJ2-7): GAGVSQSPRYKVAKRGQDVALRCDPISGHVSLFWYQQALGQGPEFLTYFQNEAQLDKSGLPSDRFFAERPEGSVSTLKIQRTQQEDSAVYLCASSSGQGLPEQYFGPGTRLTVT.

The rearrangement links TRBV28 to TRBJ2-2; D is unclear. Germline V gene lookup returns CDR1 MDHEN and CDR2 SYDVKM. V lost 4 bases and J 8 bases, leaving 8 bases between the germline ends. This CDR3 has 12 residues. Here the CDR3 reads CASSSITGELFF. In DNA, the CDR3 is TGTGCCAGCAGTTCCATTACAGGGGAGCTGTTTTTT.

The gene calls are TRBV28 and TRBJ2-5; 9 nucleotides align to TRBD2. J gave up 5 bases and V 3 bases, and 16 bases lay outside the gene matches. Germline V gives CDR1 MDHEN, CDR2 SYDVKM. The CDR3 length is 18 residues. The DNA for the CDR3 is TGTGCCAGCAGTTTGCCCCCTTCGACCGGGACTAGCCACGAGACCCAGTACTTC. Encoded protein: CASSLPPSTGTSHETQYF.

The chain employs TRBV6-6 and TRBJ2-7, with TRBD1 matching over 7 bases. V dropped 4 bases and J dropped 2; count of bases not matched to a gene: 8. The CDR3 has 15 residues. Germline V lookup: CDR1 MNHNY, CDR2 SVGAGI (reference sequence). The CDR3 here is CASSSATGFTYEQYF. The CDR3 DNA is TGTGCCAGCAGTTCCGCGACAGGGTTCACCTACGAGCAGTACTTC.